This T cell receptor (beta chain) stems from a study of response to subunit inactivated influenza vaccine. TCRdb re-called the RT-PCR reads through MiXCR, storing one row per CDR3 protein. The sample yields around 760,000 distinct CDR3 sequences, over 11% seen once. Germline V lookup: CDR1 SGHRS, CDR2 YFSETQ. The CDR3 consists of 15 residues. V lost 2 bases and J lost 7; bases outside the gene matches: 6. Regarding the study as a whole: Each seasonal influenza vaccination, the authors suggested, recruits few new T cells.

A remark on this clonotype: Its target is not known.

Sequenced material: PBMCs from blood, taken 14 days before vaccination. The sequence was collected from a man aged 50-59 years who received an inactivated influenza vaccine. The gene calls are TRBV5-1 and TRBJ2-2; the match to TRBD1 covers 9 bases. CDR3 loop: CASSFTGGEDGELFF. In DNA form, the CDR3 reads TGCGCCAGCAGCTTTACAGGGGGCGAGGACGGGGAGCTGTTTTTT.